This T cell receptor beta chain comes out of a study of blood T cell repertoires in COVID-19. V lost 3 bases, J lost 6 bases, and 10 bases stayed unmatched. This CDR3 has 16 residues. Germline CDR1 SNHLY, CDR2 FYNNEI. As processed by the authors: Estimates of nucleated cell counts were drawn from the amplification of reference gene primers. Measured with immunoSEQ multiplex PCR; TCRdb has only the in-frame clones, and not every one. The V and J calls and clone size are taken from that table; D and trimming were inferred from the DNA. Altogether about 180,000 clones are present, more than 75% being singletons, with the ten largest covering 1% to 1.5%.

This chain links TRBV2 with TRBJ2-1; the match to TRBD2 covers 8 bases. The source is a human donor with acute COVID-19. The donor label of this sample is uncertain. Input material: PBMCs or T cells enriched from blood (not recorded which). CDR3 coding DNA: TGTGCCAGCAGTGATTGGATCGGGGGGGCCCTCAATGAGCAGTTCTTC. Amino acid sequence: CASSDWIGGALNEQFF. Full variable domain (outside the CDR3, taken from reference TRBV2 and TRBJ2-1): EPEVTQTPSHQVTQMGQEVILRCVPISNHLYFYWYRQILGQKVEFLVSFYNNEISEKSEIFDDQFSVERPDGSNFTLKIRSTKLEDSAMYFCASSDWIGGALNEQFFGPGTRLTVL.